This T cell receptor (beta chain) was obtained from a study of blood T cell repertoires in COVID-19. Study-wide background: Samples taken during acute and convalescent COVID-19 were collected in the United States, Italy and Spain.

Germline lookup yields CDR1 LGHNA and CDR2 YSLEER. This CDR3 has 15 amino acids. Trimming cost V 5 bases and J 2 bases, with 13 bases left between them. In the source study's methods: Amplifying reference gene primers gave estimates of nucleated cell counts. Method: immunoSEQ multiplex PCR; TCRdb's copy keeps in-frame clones and lacks some. D and trimming come from the DNA, and the V and J calls and clone size come from that table. The table records about 160,000 clones, around 74% of them present only once. V and J are TRBV4-3 and TRBJ1-5, with TRBD1 as a possible D gene (5 bases). Material: peripheral blood. This receptor was obtained from a woman over 75 with acute or convalescent COVID-19. This CDR3 is CASSNSWGGNQPQHF. In nucleotides, the CDR3 is TGCGCCAGCAGCAACTCGTGGGGGGGCAATCAGCCCCAGCATTTT.